A selection of T cell receptor beta chains follows, all from one sample in a study of cytomegalovirus exposure and HLA in healthy donors. Repertoires were generated with immunoSEQ multiplex PCR, while TCRdb's copy carries only in-frame clones and drops some. Seen here are approximately 100,000 clones, around two thirds observed once, and the top ten hold approximately 1.8%. The sequenced material came from PBMCs. These receptors originate from a male donor in good health and CMV-seronegative. CDR3s include the opening cysteine and the closing phenylalanine or tryptophan. A D gene is named only where the DNA matches it firmly. Rows may omit the clone size; those that give it use once, few, many or a size class.

>TRBJ2-3|TRBV28|TRBD1|-
TGTGCCAGCAAGGGACAGGCGAATACGCAGTATTTT
CASKGQANTQYF
>TRBJ1-4|TRBV6-5|-|-
TGTGCCAGCAGTTACTGGTGGAGTGCAACTAATGAAAAACTGTTTTTT
CASSYWWSATNEKLFF
>TRBJ2-7|TRBV30|TRBD1|-
TGTGCCTGGATCCAGGGGGCCTCCTACGAGCAGTACTTC
CAWIQGASYEQYF
>TRBJ1-1|TRBV7-3|TRBD1|-
TGTGCCAGCAGCCCGACAGGGCTCGCTGAAGCTTTCTTT
CASSPTGLAEAFF
>TRBJ2-5|TRBV6-1|TRBD2|-
TGTGCCAGCAGTGGGACTAGCGGGAGGGAAGAGACCCAGTACTTC
CASSGTSGREETQYF
>TRBJ2-4|TRBV19|-|-
TGTGCCACTTCCCTGGGCGTGTTAGCCAAAAACATTCAGTACTTC
CATSLGVLAKNIQYF
>TRBJ1-5|TRBV9|-|-
TGTGCCAGCAGCGTAGACAGCTATAGCAATCAGCCCCAGCATTTT
CASSVDSYSNQPQHF
>TRBJ1-1|TRBV5-1|TRBD1|-
TGCGCCAGCAGCTATGGACAGGGGACGCCGGAGATGAACACTGAAGCTTTCTTT
CASSYGQGTPEMNTEAFF
>TRBJ2-3|TRBV4-1|-|-
TGCGCCAGCAGCCAAGATTGGTTGGGGGCGCAAGATACGCAGTATTTT
CASSQDWLGAQDTQYF
>TRBJ2-1|TRBV7-8|TRBD2|few
TGTGCCAGCAGCTTAGGCGGGGGGAAATACAATGAGCAGTTCTTC
CASSLGGGKYNEQFF
>TRBJ2-1|TRBV27|-|-
TGTGCCAGCATGTTTGGGCATGAGCAGTTCTTC
CASMFGHEQFF
>TRBJ1-1|TRBV7-2|-|-
TGTGCCAGCCATCCTGACAGGACGAACACTGAAGCTTTCTTT
CASHPDRTNTEAFF
>TRBJ2-4|TRBV27|-|-
TGTGCCAGCACAACCGGAAACATTCAGTACTTC
CASTTGNIQYF
>TRBJ2-7|TRBV5-1|-|-
TGCGCCAGCAGCTTCACTCCCCGGGACGAGCAGTACTTC
CASSFTPRDEQYF
>TRBJ1-5|TRBV11-2|-|few
TGTGCCAGCAGTCGAGGGCACAATCAGCCCCAGCATTTT
CASSRGHNQPQHF
>TRBJ2-7|TRBV10-3|TRBD1|-
TGTGCCATCACCGCGGACAGGGGGTCCTACGAGCAGTACTTC
CAITADRGSYEQYF
>TRBJ2-2|TRBV6-5|TRBD2|-
TGTGCCAGCAGTTACTCGGGGGGGGTTTCGTCCGGGGAGCTGTTTTTT
CASSYSGGVSSGELFF
>TRBJ1-2|TRBV27|-|-
TGTGCCAGCAGTTTCAGGCTTAACTATGGCTACACCTTC
CASSFRLNYGYTF
>TRBJ2-7|TRBV6-5|-|few
TGTGCCAGCAGTTACTCGATAGACCAGGTCTACGAGCAGTACTTC
CASSYSIDQVYEQYF
>TRBJ2-2|TRBV6-5|TRBD2|-
TGTGCCAGCAGTTACACTGCGGGAGCGGCCGGGGAGCTGTTTTTT
CASSYTAGAAGELFF
>TRBJ1-1|TRBV5-6|TRBD1|-
TGTGCCAGCAGCTTGGCCGGGACAGGGGGATCTGAGGCTTTCTTT
CASSLAGTGGSEAFF
>TRBJ1-2|TRBV10-2|-|-
TGCGCCAGCAGTGAGTCGGCGGAGTACTATGGCTACACCTTC
CASSESAEYYGYTF